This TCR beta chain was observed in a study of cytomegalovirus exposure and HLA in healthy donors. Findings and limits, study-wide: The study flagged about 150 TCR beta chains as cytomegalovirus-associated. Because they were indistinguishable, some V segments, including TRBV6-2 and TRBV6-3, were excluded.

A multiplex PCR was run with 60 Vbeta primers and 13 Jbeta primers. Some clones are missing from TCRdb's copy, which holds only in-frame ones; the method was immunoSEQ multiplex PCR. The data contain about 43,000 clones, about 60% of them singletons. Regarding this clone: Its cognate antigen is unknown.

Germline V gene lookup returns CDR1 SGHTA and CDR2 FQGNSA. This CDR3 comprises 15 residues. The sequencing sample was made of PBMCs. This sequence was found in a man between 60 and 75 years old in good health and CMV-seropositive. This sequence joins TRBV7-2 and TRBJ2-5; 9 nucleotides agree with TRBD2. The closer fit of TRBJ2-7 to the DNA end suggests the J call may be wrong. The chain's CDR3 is CASSLGSSGTYEQYF. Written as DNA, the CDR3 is TGTGCCAGCAGCTTAGGGTCTAGCGGGACCTACGAGCAGTACTTC.